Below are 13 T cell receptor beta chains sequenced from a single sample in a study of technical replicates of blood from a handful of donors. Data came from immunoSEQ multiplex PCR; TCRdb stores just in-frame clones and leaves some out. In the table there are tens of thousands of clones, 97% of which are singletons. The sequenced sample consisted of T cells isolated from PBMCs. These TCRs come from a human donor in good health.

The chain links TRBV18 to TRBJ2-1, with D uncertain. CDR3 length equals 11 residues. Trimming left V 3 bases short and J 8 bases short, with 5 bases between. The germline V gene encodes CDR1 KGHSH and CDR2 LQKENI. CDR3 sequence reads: CASSPEHEQFF. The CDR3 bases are TGTGCCAGCTCACCTGAGCATGAGCAGTTCTTC.

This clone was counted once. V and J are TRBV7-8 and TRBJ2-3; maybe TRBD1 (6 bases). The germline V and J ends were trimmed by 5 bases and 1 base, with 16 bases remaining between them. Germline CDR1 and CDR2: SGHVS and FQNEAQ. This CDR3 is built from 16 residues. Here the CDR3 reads CASSAGQPHGTDTQYF. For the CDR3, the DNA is TGTGCCAGCAGCGCCGGACAGCCTCATGGCACAGATACGCAGTATTTT.

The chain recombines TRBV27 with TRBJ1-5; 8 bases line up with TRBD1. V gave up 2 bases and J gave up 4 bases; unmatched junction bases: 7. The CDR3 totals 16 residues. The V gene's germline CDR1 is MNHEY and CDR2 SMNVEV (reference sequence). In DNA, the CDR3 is TGTGCCAGCAGTTTAGTTCTCGGGACAGGAAATCAGCCCCAGCATTTT. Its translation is CASSLVLGTGNQPQHF.

The CDR3 loop is CAWSPQMGGNQPQHF. The CDR3 nucleotides read TGTGCCTGGAGCCCTCAGATGGGAGGCAATCAGCCCCAGCATTTT. V gene TRBV30 combines with J gene TRBJ1-5, with no clear D. The germline V gene encodes CDR1 GTSNPN and CDR2 SVGIG (reference sequence). V was pared by 3 bases and J by 2 bases, with 14 bases between. The CDR3 sequence is 15 residues long.

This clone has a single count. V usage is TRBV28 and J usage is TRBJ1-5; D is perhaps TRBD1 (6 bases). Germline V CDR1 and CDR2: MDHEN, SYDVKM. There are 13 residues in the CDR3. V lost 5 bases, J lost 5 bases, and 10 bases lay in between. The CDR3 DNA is TGTGCCAGCAGTATCAGGGGAGATCAGCCCCAGCATTTT. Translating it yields CASSIRGDQPQHF.

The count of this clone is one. For the CDR3, the DNA is TGTGCCAGCAGTTCCCTAGCGGCCATGAACACAGATACGCAGTATTTT. This encodes CASSSLAAMNTDTQYF. The chain uses TRBV6-5 and TRBJ2-3, with 7 nucleotides matching TRBD2. Germline CDR1 and CDR2: MNHEY and SVGAGI. This CDR3 has 16 residues. The ends lost 4 bases at V and 2 bases at J; junction bases unmatched: 9.

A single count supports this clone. CDR3 protein: CASSITGPHQPQHF. The DNA for the CDR3 is TGTGCCAGCAGTATAACAGGGCCCCATCAGCCCCAGCATTTT. The genes are TRBV27 and TRBJ1-5, with D perhaps matching TRBD1 (6 bases). The V end was cut by 5 bases, the J end by 5 bases, with 13 bases between. Germline CDR1 is MNHEY and CDR2 is SMNVEV (reference sequence). CDR3 size: 14 residues.

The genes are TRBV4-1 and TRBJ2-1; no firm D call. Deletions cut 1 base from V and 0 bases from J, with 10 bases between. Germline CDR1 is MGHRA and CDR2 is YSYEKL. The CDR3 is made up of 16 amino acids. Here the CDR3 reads CASSQVGGSSYNEQFF. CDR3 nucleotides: TGCGCCAGCAGCCAAGTTGGCGGTAGCTCCTACAATGAGCAGTTCTTC.

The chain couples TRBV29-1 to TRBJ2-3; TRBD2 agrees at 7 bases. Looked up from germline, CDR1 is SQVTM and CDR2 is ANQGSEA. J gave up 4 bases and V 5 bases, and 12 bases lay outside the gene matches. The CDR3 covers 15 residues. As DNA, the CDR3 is TGCAGCGTTAATCGCGGCAGCGGGACCCCAGATACGCAGTATTTT. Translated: CSVNRGSGTPDTQYF.

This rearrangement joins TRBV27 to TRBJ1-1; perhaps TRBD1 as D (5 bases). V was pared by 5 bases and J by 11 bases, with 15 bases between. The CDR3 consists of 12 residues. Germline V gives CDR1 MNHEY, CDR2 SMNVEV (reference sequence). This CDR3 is CASSLPGVGAFF. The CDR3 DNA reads TGTGCCAGCAGTCTGCCGGGGGTTGGGGCTTTCTTT.

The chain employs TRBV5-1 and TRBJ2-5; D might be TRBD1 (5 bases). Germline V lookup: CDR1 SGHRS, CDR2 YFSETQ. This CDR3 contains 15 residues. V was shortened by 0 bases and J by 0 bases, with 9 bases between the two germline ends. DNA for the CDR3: TGCGCCAGCAGCTTGGCCCCGACAGACCAAGAGACCCAGTACTTC. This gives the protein CASSLAPTDQETQYF.

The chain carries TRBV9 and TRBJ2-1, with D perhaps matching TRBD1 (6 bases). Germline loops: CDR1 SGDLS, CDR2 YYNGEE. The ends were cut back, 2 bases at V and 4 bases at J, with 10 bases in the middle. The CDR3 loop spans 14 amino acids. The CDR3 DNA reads TGTGCCAGCAGCGTCCTTACAGGGTACAATGAGCAGTTCTTC. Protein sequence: CASSVLTGYNEQFF.

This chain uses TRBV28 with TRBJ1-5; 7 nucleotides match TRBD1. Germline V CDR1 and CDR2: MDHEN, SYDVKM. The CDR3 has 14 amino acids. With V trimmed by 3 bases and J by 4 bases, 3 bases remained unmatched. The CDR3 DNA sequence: TGTGCCAGCAGTTTGTGGGACAGAAATCAGCCCCAGCATTTT. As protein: CASSLWDRNQPQHF.